What follows are 10 T cell receptor beta chains derived from one specimen sequenced in a study of blood T cell repertoires in COVID-19 (TCRdb year 2020). Receptor amplification or capture employed the immunoSEQ multiplex PCR assay. The table comes from immuneACCESS by way of TCRdb, which keeps in-frame sequences with V and J called. Part of the clones is missing from these tables; in studies checked, under half for an unresolved V gene and the rest for unknown reasons. In this sample the table shows roughly 70,000 clones, approximately 91% of which occur a single time. Around 14% of the sample is taken by the ten largest. The source material was peripheral blood. These TCRs come from a human donor with active COVID-19. The donor label of this sample is uncertain.

The chain recombines TRBV6-6 with TRBJ2-7; 8 nucleotides align to TRBD1. CDR3 length: 15 residues. Germline trimming cut 6 bases from V and 1 base from J; bases unmatched to any gene: 8. CDR1 and CDR2 (germline): MNHNY, SVGAGI (reference sequence). The CDR3 protein is CASRSQQGVSYEQYF. The CDR3 nucleotides read TGTGCCAGCAGGTCCCAACAGGGGGTTTCCTACGAGCAGTACTTC.

The V gene is TRBV18, the J gene TRBJ2-1; 7 bases are a match to TRBD1. The length of the CDR3 is 16 residues. Germline V gene lookup returns CDR1 KGHSH and CDR2 LQKENI. J gave up 9 bases and V 3 bases, and 14 bases lay outside the gene matches. The CDR3 reads CASSPNGAGGVGEQFF. As DNA, the CDR3 is TGTGCCAGCTCACCGAATGGGGCAGGGGGTGTTGGTGAGCAGTTCTTC.

J is TRBJ2-3 and V is TRBV24-1; 9 nucleotides agree with TRBD1. The junction had 5 bases not matched to a gene; V was cut back by 4 bases and J by 1 base. CDR3 length equals 16 residues. Germline CDR1 is KGHDR and CDR2 is SFDVKD. CDR3 region: CATSEKGQGRTDTQYF. For the CDR3, the DNA is TGTGCCACCAGTGAGAAGGGACAGGGTCGCACAGATACGCAGTATTTT.

The rearrangement joins TRBV6-2 or TRBV6-3 to TRBJ1-5, with D perhaps matching TRBD1 (5 bases). The V gene lost 6 bases and the J gene lost 6 bases, with 15 bases spanning the gap. Germline CDR1 reads MNHEY; CDR2 reads SVGEGT. This CDR3 comprises 14 residues. CDR3 bases: TGTGCCAGCAGCCACGGGGGTCACGGTCAGCCCCAGCATTTT. As protein: CASSHGGHGQPQHF.

The J gene is TRBJ1-3, the V gene TRBV3-1 (or the pseudogene TRBV3-2); D remains ambiguous. The CDR3 runs 16 residues. Germline assignment: CDR1 LGHDT and CDR2 YNNKEL (reference sequence). The V end lost 5 bases, the J end lost 0 bases, and 14 bases lay between the germline ends. CDR3 sequence: CASSYRTEGSGNTIYF. CDR3 DNA: TGTGCCAGCAGCTATAGGACTGAAGGCTCTGGAAACACCATATATTTT.

The chain has TRBV6-5 and TRBJ2-5, with a possible D match to TRBD1 (7 bases). Germline values: CDR1 MNHEY, CDR2 SVGAGI. Trimming took off 2 bases at V and 5 bases at J, with 15 bases between the two ends. This CDR3 has 15 amino acids. The CDR3: CASSYGGTAQETQYF. DNA for the CDR3: TGTGCCAGCAGTTACGGGGGGACAGCGCAGGAGACCCAGTACTTC.

CDR3 amino acids: CATSDSPGLGTNTGELFF. CDR3 in DNA: TGTGCCACCAGTGACTCTCCGGGACTCGGAACCAACACCGGGGAGCTGTTTTTT. This chain connects TRBV24-1 to TRBJ2-2, with D perhaps TRBD2 (6 bases). CDR3 length: 18 amino acids. V lost 4 bases, J lost 2 bases, and 19 bases lay in between. CDR1 is KGHDR, CDR2 SFDVKD, per germline.

J is TRBJ2-5 and V is TRBV14; no clear D gene. The germline V gene encodes CDR1 SGHDN and CDR2 FVKESK. The CDR3 is made up of 12 amino acids. The V end lost 4 bases, the J end lost 7 bases, and 10 bases lay between the germline ends. CDR3 DNA: TGTGCCAGCAGCCGCACGAGAGGGACCCAGTACTTC. This codes for CASSRTRGTQYF.

The V and J genes are TRBV18 and TRBJ2-7, with 8 bases that match TRBD1. The ends lost 2 bases at V and 0 bases at J; junction bases unmatched: 3. Germline CDR1 is KGHSH and CDR2 is LQKENI. This CDR3 is built from 15 residues. In nucleotides, the CDR3 is TGTGCCAGCTCACCAGGACAGGGTAACTCCTACGAGCAGTACTTC. Translated: CASSPGQGNSYEQYF. Combining the CDR3 with reference TRBV18 and TRBJ2-7 gives the whole variable domain NAGVMQNPRHLVRRRGQEARLRCSPMKGHSHVYWYRQLPEEGLKFMVYLQKENIIDESGMPKERFSAEFPKEGPSILRIQQVVRGDSAAYFCASSPGQGNSYEQYFGPGTRLTVT.

V gene TRBV28 combines with J gene TRBJ2-3, with a tentative D call TRBD2 (5 bases). Looked up from germline, CDR1 is MDHEN and CDR2 is SYDVKM. The CDR3 spans 12 residues. V was clipped by 6 bases and J by 4 bases, with 8 bases between them. The CDR3 bases are TGTGCCAGCAGAGAGAGGGCAGATACGCAGTATTTT. Its translation: CASRERADTQYF.